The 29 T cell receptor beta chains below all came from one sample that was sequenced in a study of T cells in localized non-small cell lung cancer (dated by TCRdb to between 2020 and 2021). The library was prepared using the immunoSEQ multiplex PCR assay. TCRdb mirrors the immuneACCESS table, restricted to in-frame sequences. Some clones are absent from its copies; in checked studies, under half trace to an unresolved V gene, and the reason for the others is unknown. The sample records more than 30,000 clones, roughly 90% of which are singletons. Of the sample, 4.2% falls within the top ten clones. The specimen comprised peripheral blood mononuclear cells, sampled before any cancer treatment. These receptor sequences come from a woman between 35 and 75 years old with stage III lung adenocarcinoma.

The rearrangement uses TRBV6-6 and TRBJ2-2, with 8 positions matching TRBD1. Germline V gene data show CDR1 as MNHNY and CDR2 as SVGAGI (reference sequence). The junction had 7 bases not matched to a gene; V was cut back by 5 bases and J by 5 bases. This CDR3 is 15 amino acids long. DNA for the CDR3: TGTGCCAGCAGTCCTCACAGGGGGAAAACCGGGGAGCTGTTTTTT. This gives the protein CASSPHRGKTGELFF.

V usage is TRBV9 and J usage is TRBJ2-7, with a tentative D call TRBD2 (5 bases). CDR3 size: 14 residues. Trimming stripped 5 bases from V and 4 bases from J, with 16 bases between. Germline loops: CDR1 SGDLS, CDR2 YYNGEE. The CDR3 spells CASSVREVGYEQYF. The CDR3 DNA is TGTGCCAGCAGTGTTCGGGAAGTCGGGTACGAGCAGTACTTC.

Written as DNA, the CDR3 is TGTGCCAGCTCACCAGTATTGACAGGGGGGAACACTGAAGCTTTCTTT. This encodes CASSPVLTGGNTEAFF. The chain is built from TRBV18 and TRBJ1-1; 9 nucleotides line up with TRBD1. CDR3 size: 16 residues. V lost 2 bases, J lost 1 base, and 5 bases stayed unmatched. Germline-derived CDR1 and CDR2 are KGHSH and LQKENI.

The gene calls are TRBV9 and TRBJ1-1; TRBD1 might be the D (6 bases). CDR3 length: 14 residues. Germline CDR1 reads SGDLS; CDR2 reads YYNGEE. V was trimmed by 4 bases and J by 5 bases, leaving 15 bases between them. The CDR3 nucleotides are TGTGCCAGCAGCTCCAGGTGGGGGGCGACTGAAGCTTTCTTT. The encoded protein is CASSSRWGATEAFF.

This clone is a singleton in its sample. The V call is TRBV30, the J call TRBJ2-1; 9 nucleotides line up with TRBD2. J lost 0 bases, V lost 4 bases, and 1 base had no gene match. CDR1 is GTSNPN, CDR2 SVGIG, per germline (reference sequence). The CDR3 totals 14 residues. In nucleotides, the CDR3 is TGTGCCTGGAATAGCGGGAGCTCCTACAATGAGCAGTTCTTC. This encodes CAWNSGSSYNEQFF.

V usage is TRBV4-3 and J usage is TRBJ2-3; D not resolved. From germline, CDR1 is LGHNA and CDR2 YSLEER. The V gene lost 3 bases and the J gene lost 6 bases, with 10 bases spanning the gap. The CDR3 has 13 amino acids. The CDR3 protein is CASSHLVGDTQYF. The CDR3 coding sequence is TGCGCCAGCAGCCACCTCGTTGGGGATACGCAGTATTTT.

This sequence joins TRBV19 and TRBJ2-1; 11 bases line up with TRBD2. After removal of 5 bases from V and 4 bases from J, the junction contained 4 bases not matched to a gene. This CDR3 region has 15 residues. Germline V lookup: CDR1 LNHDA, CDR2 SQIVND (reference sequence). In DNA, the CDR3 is TGTGCCAGTAGTCCCGGGACTAGCGGTTACAATGAGCAGTTCTTC. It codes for CASSPGTSGYNEQFF.

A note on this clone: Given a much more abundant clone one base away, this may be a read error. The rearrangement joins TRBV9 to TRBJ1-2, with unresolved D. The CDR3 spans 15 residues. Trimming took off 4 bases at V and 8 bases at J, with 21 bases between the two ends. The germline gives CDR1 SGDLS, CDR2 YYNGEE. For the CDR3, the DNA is TGTGCCAGCAGCTCCCTGGACGTTGGACTTGAGGGCTACACCTTC. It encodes CASSSLDVGLEGYTF.

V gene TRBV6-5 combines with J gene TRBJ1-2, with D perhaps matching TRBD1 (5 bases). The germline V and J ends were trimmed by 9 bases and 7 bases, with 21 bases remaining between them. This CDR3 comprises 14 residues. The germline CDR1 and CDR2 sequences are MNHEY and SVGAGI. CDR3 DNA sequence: TGTGCCAGTTATGCCCAGGGAGGTGTCTCTGGCTACACCTTC. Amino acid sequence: CASYAQGGVSGYTF.

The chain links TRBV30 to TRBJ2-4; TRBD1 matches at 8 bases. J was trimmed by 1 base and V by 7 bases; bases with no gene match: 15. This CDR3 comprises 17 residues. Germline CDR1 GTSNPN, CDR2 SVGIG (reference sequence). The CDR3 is CAFQQGVYRGAKNIQYF. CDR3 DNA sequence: TGTGCCTTTCAACAGGGGGTCTACCGGGGGGCCAAAAACATTCAGTACTTC.

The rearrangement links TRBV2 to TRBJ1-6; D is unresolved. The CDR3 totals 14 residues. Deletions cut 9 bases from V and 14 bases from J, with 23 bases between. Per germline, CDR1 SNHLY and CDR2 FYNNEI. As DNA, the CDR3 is TGTGCCAGTCAACGGATCCCATATTTTCAGTCCCTCCACTTT. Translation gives CASQRIPYFQSLHF.

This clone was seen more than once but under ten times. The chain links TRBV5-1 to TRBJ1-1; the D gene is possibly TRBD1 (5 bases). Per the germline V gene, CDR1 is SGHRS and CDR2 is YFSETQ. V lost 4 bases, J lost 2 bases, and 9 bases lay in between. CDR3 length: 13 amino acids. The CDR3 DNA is TGCGCCAGCAGCCCAGGGCATAACACTGAAGCTTTCTTT. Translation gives CASSPGHNTEAFF.

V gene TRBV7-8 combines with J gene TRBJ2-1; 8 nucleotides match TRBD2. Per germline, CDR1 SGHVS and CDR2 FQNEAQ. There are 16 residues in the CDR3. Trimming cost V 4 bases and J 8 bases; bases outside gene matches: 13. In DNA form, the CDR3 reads TGTGCCAGCAGCTCGGAACCGGGACTAGATATCGATGAGCAGTTCTTC. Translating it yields CASSSEPGLDIDEQFF.

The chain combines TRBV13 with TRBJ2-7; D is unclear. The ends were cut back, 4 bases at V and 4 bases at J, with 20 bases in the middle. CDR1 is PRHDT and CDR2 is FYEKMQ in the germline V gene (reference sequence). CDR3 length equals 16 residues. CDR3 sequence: CASSSSSRTPDYEQYF. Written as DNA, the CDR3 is TGTGCCAGCAGCTCCTCCTCTCGGACGCCCGATTACGAGCAGTACTTC.

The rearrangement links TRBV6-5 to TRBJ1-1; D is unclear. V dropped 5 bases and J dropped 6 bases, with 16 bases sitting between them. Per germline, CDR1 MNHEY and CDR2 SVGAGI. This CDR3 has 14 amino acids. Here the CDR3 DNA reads TGTGCCAGCAGTATACAGTCAGATGTCGCTGAAGCTTTCTTT. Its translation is CASSIQSDVAEAFF.

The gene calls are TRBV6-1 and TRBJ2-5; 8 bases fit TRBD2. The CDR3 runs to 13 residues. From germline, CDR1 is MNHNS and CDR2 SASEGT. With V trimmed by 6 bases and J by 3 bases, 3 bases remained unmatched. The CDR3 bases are TGTGCCAGCAGACCGACTAGCGAAGAGACCCAGTACTTC. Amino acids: CASRPTSEETQYF.

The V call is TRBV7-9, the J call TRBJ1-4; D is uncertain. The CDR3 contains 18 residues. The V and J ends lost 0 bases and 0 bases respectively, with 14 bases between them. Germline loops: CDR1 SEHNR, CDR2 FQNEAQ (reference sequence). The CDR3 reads CASSLAFSQIATNEKLFF. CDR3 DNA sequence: TGTGCCAGCAGCTTAGCTTTCTCGCAGATTGCAACTAATGAAAAACTGTTTTTT.

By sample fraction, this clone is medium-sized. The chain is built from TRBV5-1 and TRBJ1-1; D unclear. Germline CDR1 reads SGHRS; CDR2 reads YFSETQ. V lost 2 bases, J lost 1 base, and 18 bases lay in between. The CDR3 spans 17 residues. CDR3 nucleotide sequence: TGCGCCAGCAGCTTACACGTCTCCTCCCAAGGGAACACTGAAGCTTTCTTT. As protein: CASSLHVSSQGNTEAFF. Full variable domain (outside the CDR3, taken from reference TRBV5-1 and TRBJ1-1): KAGVTQTPRYLIKTRGQQVTLSCSPISGHRSVSWYQQTPGQGLQFLFEYFSETQRNKGNFPGRFSGRQFSNSRSEMNVSTLELGDSALYLCASSLHVSSQGNTEAFFGQGTRLTVV.

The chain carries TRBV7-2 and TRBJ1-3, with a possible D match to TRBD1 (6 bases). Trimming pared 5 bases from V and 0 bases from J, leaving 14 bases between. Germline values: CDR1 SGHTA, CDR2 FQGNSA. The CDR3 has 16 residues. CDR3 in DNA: TGTGCCAGCAGCCTGAGACGGACAGACTCTGGAAACACCATATATTTT. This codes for CASSLRRTDSGNTIYF.

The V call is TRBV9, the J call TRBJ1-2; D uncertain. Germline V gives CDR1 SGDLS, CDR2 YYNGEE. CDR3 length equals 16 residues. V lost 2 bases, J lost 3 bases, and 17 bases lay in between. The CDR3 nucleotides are TGTGCCAGCAGCGTTAGTGAGCGGATTTTGGACTATGGCTACACCTTC. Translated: CASSVSERILDYGYTF.

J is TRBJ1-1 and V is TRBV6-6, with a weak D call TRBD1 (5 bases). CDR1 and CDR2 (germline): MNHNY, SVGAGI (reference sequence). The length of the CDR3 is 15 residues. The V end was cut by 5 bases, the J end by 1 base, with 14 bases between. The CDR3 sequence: CASSHRQRRNTEAFF. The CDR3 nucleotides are TGTGCCAGCAGTCACCGACAGAGGAGGAACACTGAAGCTTTCTTT.

CDR3 in amino acids: CASTEPGFDTGELFF. In DNA, the CDR3 is TGTGCCAGCACCGAACCGGGGTTTGACACCGGGGAGCTGTTTTTT. The chain uses TRBV6-1 and TRBJ2-2; the D gene is possibly TRBD2 (5 bases). This CDR3 comprises 15 residues. Germline CDR1 reads MNHNS; CDR2 reads SASEGT. V lost 7 bases, J lost 3 bases, and 15 bases lay in between.

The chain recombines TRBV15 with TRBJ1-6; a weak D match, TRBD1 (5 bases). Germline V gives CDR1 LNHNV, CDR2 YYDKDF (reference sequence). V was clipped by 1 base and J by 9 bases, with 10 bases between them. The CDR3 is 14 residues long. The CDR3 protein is CATSRAGVSSPLHF. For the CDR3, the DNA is TGTGCCACCAGCAGAGCGGGGGTGAGTTCACCCCTCCACTTT.

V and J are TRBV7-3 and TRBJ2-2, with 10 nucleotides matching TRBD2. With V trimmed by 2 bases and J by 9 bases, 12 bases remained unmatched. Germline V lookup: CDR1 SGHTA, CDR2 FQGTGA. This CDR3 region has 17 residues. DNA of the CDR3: TGTGCCAGCAGCTTAGAGTTACTAGCGGGGAGCGACCGGGAGCTGTTTTTT. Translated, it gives CASSLELLAGSDRELFF.

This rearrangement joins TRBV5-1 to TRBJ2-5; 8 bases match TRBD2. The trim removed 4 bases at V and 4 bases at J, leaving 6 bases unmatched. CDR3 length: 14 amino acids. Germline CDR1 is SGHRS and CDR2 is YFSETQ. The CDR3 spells CASSGSAGVETQYF. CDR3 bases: TGCGCCAGCAGCGGGTCAGCGGGAGTAGAGACCCAGTACTTC.

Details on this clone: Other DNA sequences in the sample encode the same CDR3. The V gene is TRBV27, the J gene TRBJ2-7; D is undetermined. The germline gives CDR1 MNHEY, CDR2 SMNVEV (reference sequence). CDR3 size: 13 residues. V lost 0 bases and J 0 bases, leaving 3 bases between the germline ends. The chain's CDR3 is CASSLSPSYEQYF. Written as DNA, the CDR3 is TGTGCCAGCAGTTTATCCCCCTCCTACGAGCAGTACTTC.

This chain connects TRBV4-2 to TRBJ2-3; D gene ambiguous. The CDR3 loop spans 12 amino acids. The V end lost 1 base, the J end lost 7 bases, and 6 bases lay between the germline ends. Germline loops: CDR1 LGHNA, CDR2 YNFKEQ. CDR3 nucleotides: TGTGCCAGCAGCCAAGCCACTAATACGCAGTATTTT. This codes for CASSQATNTQYF.

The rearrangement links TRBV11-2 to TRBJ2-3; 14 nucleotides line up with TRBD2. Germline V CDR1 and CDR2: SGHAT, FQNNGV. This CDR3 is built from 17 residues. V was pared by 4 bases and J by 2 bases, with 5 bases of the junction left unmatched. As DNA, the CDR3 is TGTGCCAGCAGCTCGGGACTAGCGGGAGAGGACACAGATACGCAGTATTTT. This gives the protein CASSSGLAGEDTDTQYF.

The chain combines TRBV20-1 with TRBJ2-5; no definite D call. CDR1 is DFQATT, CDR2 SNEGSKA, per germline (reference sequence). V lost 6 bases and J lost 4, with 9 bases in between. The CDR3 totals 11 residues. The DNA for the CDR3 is TGCAGTGCGTCCTTCTCAGAGACCCAGTACTTC. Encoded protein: CSASFSETQYF.